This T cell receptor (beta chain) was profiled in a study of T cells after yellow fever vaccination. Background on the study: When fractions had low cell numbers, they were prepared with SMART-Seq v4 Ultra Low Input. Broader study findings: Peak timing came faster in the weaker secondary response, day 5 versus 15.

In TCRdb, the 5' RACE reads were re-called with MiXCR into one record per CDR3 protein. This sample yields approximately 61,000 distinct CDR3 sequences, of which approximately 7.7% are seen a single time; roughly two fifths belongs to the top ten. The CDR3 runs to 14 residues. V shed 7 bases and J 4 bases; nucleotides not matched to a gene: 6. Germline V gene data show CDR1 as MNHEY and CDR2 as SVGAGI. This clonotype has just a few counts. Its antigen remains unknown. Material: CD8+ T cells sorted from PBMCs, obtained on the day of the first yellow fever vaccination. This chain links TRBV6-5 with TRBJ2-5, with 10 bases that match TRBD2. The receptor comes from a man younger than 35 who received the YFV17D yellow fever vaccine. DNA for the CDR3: TGTGCCAGCACTAGCGGGGGCCGATTAGAGACCCAGTACTTC. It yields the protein CASTSGGRLETQYF.